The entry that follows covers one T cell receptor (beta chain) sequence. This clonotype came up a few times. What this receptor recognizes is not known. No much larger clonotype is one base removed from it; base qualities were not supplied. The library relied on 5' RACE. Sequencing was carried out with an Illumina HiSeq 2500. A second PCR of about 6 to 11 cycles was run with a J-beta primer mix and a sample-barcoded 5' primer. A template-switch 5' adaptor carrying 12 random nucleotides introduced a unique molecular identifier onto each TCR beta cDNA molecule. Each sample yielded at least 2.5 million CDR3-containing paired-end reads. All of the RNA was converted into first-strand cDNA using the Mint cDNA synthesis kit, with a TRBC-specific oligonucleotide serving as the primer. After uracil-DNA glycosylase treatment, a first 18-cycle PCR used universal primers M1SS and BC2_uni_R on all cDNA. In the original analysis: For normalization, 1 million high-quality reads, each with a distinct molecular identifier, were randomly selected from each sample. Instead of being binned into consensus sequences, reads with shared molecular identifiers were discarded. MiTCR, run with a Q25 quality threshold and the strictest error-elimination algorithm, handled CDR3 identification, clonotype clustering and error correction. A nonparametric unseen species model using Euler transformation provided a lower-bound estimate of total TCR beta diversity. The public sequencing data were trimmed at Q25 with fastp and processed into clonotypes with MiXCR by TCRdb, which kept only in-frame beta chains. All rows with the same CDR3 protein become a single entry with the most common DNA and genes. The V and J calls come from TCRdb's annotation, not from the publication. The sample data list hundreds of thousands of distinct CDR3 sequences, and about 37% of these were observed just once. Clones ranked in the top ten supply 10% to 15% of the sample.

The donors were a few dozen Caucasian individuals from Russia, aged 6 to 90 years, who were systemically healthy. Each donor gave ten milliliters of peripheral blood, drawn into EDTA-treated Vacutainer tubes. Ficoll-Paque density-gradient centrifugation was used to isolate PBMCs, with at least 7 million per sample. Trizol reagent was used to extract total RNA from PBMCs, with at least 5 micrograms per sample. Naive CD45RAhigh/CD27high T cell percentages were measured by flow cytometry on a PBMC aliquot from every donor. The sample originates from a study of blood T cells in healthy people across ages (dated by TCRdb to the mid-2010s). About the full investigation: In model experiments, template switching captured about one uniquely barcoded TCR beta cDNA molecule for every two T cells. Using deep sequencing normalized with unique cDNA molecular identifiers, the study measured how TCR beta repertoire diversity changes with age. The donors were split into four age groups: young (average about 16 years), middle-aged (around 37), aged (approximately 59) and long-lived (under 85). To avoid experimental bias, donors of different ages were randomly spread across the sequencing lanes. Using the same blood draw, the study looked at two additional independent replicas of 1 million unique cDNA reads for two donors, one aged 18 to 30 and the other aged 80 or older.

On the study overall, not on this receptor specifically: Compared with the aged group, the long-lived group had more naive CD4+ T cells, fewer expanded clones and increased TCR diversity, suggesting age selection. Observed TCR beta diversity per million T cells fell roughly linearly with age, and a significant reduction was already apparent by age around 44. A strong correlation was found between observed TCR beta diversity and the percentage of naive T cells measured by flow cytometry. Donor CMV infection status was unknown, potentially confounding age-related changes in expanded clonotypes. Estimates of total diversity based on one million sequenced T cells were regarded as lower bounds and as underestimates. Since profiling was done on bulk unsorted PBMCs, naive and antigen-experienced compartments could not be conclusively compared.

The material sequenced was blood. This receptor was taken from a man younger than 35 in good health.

The DNA sequence is given as TGTGCCAGTAGGGTCAGTTACGGGAGAAATGAAGCTTTCTTT. Translated, this is CASRVSYGRNEAFF. This sequence uses TRBV19 and TRBJ1-1; no D segment can be confidently identified. Deletion took 6 bases off V and 7 bases off J, with a span of 18 bases between the germline ends. The CDR3 has 14 amino acids, counting the end cysteine and phenylalanine. CDR3 DNA only is kept here, 42 bases in frame from base 1. For CDR1 and CDR2, the germline V gene (reference sequence) lists LNHDA and SQIVND.